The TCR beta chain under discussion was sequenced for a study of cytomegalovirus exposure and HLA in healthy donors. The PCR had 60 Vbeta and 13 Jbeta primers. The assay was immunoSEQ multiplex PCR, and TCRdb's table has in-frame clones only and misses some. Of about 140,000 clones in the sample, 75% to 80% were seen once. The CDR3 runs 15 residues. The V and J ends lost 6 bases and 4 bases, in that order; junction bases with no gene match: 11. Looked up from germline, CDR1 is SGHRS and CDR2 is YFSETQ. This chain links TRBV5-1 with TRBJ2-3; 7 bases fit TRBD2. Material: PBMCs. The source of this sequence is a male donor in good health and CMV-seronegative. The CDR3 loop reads CASNPGLTRSDTQYF. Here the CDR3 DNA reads TGCGCCAGCAACCCGGGACTAACCCGATCAGATACGCAGTATTTT.